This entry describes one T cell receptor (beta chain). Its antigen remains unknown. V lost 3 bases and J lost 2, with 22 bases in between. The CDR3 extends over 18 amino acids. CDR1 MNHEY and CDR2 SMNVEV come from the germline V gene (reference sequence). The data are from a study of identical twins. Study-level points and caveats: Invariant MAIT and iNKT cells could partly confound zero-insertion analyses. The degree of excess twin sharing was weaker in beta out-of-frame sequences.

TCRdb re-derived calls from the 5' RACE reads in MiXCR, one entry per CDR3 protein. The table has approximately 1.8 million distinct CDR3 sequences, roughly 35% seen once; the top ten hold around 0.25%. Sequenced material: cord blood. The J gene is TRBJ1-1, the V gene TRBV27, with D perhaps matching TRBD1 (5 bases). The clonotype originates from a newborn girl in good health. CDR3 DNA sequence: TGTGCCAGCAGTTTTGGGATTTTAGCTGGGACGGCCAACACTGAAGCTTTCTTT. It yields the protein CASSFGILAGTANTEAFF.